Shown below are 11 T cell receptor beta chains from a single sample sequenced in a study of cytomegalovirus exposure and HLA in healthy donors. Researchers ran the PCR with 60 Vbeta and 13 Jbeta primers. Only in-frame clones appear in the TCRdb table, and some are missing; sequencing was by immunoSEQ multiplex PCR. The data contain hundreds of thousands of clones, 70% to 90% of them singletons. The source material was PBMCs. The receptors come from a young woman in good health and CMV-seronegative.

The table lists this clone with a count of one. The DNA for the CDR3 is TGTGCCAGCAGCGTTAACAGTAATCCCTTACTGGGCTACACCTTC. Translating it yields CASSVNSNPLLGYTF. The rearrangement links TRBV9 to TRBJ1-2; no clear D gene. V was shortened by 2 bases and J by 8 bases, with 19 bases between the two germline ends. Germline V gene lookup returns CDR1 SGDLS and CDR2 YYNGEE. CDR3 length equals 15 residues. Full variable domain (rest looked up from reference TRBV9 and TRBJ1-2): DSGVTQTPKHLITATGQRVTLRCSPRSGDLSVYWYQQSLDQGLQFLIQYYNGEERAKGNILERFSAQQFPDLHSELNLSSLELGDSALYFCASSVNSNPLLGYTFGSGTRLTVV.

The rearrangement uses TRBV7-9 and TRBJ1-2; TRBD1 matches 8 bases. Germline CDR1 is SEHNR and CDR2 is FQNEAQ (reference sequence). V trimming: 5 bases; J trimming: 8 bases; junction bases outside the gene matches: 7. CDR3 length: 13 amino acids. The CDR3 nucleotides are TGTGCCAGCAGCCGAGGGACAGGCAGGGGCTACACCTTC. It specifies CASSRGTGRGYTF.

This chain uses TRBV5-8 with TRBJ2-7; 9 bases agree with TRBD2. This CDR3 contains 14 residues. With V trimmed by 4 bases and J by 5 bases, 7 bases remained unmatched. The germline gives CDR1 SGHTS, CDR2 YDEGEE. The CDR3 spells CASSTPGLAHEQYF. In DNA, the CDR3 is TGTGCCAGCAGCACACCGGGACTAGCCCACGAGCAGTACTTC.

The CDR3 loop is CASSIFRLAGGPAETQYF. The CDR3 DNA sequence: TGTGCCAGTAGTATCTTTCGGCTAGCGGGGGGGCCGGCAGAGACCCAGTACTTC. The chain employs TRBV19 and TRBJ2-5; 12 bases align to TRBD2. The CDR3 spans 18 residues. Trimming took 3 bases from V and 4 from J; bases not matched to a gene: 12. CDR1 LNHDA and CDR2 SQIVND come from the germline V gene (reference sequence).

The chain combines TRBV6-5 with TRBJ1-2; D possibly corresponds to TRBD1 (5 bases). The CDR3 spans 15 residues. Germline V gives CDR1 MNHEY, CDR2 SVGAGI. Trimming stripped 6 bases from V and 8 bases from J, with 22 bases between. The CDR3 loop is CASSLGRGYRMGYTF. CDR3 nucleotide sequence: TGTGCCAGCAGCCTCGGTAGGGGCTACAGGATGGGCTACACCTTC.

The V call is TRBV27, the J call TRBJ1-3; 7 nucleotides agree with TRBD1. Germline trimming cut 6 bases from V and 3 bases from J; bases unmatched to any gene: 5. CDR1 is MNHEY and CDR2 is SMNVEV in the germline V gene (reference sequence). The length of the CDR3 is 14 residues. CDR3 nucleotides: TGTGCCAGCAGGGCAACAGGGGTTGGAAACACCATATATTTT. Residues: CASRATGVGNTIYF.

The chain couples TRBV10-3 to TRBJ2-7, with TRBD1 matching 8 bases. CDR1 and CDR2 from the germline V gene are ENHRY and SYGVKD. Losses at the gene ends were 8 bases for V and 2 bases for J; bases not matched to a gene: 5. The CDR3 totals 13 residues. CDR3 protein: CAIGQGFTYEQYF. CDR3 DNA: TGTGCCATCGGACAGGGTTTTACCTACGAGCAGTACTTC.

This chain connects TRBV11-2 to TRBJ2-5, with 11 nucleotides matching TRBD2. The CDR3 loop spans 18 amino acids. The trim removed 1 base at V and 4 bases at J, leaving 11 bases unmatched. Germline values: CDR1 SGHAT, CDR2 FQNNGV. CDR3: CASSLGGSGGAFLETQYF. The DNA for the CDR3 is TGTGCCAGCAGCTTAGGGGGTAGCGGGGGGGCTTTCTTAGAGACCCAGTACTTC.

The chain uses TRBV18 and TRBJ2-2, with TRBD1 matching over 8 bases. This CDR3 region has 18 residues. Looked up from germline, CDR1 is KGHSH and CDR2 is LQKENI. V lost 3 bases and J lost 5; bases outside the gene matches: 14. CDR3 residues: CASSPRPGQGAETGELFF. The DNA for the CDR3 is TGTGCCAGCTCACCCCGACCTGGACAGGGAGCCGAAACCGGGGAGCTGTTTTTT. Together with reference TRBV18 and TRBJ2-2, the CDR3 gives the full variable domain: NAGVMQNPRHLVRRRGQEARLRCSPMKGHSHVYWYRQLPEEGLKFMVYLQKENIIDESGMPKERFSAEFPKEGPSILRIQQVVRGDSAAYFCASSPRPGQGAETGELFFGEGSRLTVL.

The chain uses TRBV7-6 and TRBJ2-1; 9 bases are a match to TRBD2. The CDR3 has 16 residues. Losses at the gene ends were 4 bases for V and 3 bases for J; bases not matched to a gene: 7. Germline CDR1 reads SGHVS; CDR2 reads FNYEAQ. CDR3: CASSSFGAGGYNEQFF. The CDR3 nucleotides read TGTGCCAGCAGCTCCTTTGGAGCGGGGGGCTACAATGAGCAGTTCTTC.

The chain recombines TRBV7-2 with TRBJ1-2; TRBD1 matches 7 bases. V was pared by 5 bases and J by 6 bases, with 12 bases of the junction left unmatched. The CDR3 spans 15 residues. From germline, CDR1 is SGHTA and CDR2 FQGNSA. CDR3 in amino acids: CASSNQPTGSHGYTF. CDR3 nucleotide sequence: TGTGCCAGCAGCAATCAACCGACAGGGTCACATGGCTACACCTTC.